This T cell receptor (beta chain) comes out of a study of technical replicates of blood from several donors. This clone was observed a handful of times. Only in-frame clones appear in the TCRdb table, and some are missing; sequencing was by immunoSEQ multiplex PCR. The sample has tens of thousands of clones, 80% to 90% seen once; the top ten hold about 5%. The CDR3 is 16 amino acids. V was clipped by 4 bases and J by 0 bases, with 15 bases between them. Germline V gives CDR1 MNHNY, CDR2 SVGAGI (reference sequence). This chain joins TRBV6-6 and TRBJ1-1; maybe TRBD1 (5 bases). The receptor's source is a human donor in good health. Some clones in this sample may be carry-over from other donors' samples. Sequences were obtained from PBMCs. DNA for the CDR3: TGTGCCAGCAGTTCTGCAGGGCCAAGCATGAACACTGAAGCTTTCTTT. Translating gives CASSSAGPSMNTEAFF.